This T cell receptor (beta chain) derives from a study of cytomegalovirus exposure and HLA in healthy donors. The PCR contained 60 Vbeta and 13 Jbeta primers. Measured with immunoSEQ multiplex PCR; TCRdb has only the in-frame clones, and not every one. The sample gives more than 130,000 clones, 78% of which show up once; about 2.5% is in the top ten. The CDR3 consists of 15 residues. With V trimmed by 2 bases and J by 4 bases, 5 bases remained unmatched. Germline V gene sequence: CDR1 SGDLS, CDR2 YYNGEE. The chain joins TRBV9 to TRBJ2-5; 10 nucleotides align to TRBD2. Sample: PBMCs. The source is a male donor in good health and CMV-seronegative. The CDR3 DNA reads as TGTGCCAGCAGCGTGGAGCGGGGGGGCCCAGAGACCCAGTACTTC. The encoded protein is CASSVERGGPETQYF.